Presented here are 30 T cell receptor beta chains from one specimen sequenced in a study of T cell responses to AZD1222 COVID-19 vaccine. Using immunoSEQ multiplex PCR, the repertoire was profiled, and TCRdb retains in-frame clones only, with some absent. The sample shows approximately 110,000 clones, more than 85% of them seen only once. The specimen was peripheral blood, collected on day 0 of AZD1222 vaccination. Receptors originate from an adult in good health.

This clone has only a few counts. This chain uses TRBV5-5 with TRBJ1-1; 10 nucleotides align to TRBD1. The CDR3 has 17 residues. The V gene end was trimmed by 0 bases and the J gene end by 4 bases; junction bases not matched to a gene: 9. CDR1 and CDR2 from the germline V gene are SGHKS and YYEKEE (reference sequence). CDR3 amino acids: CASSLGDRGRRGTEAFF. The CDR3 coding sequence is TGTGCCAGCAGCTTGGGTGACAGGGGGCGCCGTGGCACTGAAGCTTTCTTT.

J is TRBJ2-6 and V is TRBV9, with a tentative D call TRBD1 (6 bases). Trimming took 0 bases from V and 0 from J, leaving 13 bases between them. Per germline, CDR1 SGDLS and CDR2 YYNGEE. The CDR3 contains 18 residues. The CDR3 DNA follows: TGTGCCAGCAGCGTAGTGGGGGCGGGTGGCTCTGGGGCCAACGTCCTGACTTTC. It yields the protein CASSVVGAGGSGANVLTF.

The DNA of the CDR3 is TGCGCCAGCAGCTTGGGGGGTTACAGTGAAAAACTGTTTTTT. Its protein is CASSLGGYSEKLFF. V and J are TRBV5-1 and TRBJ1-4; D is ambiguous. V was shortened by 0 bases and J by 7 bases, with 10 bases between the two germline ends. Germline CDR1 reads SGHRS; CDR2 reads YFSETQ. The CDR3 is made up of 14 amino acids.

The V call is TRBV3-1 (or the pseudogene TRBV3-2), the J call TRBJ1-4; 10 bases fit TRBD1. Germline trimming cut 5 bases from V and 7 bases from J; bases unmatched to any gene: 7. CDR1 and CDR2 (germline): LGHDT, YNNKEL (reference sequence). The CDR3 is made up of 15 amino acids. In nucleotides, the CDR3 is TGTGCCAGCAGCGAGTTCCGGGACAGGGGTGAAAAACTGTTTTTT. This gives the protein CASSEFRDRGEKLFF.

The V and J genes are TRBV7-9 and TRBJ2-2, with D perhaps matching TRBD1 or TRBD2 (5 bases each). Germline CDR1 is SEHNR and CDR2 is FQNEAQ (reference sequence). The CDR3 spans 15 residues. Trimming took off 6 bases at V and 1 base at J, with 12 bases between the two ends. The CDR3 DNA follows: TGTGCCAGCAGTTACCGGGACGGGAACACCGGGGAGCTGTTTTTT. It translates to CASSYRDGNTGELFF.

The chain joins TRBV28 to TRBJ2-1; 12 bases align to TRBD2. The CDR3 has 16 amino acids. Germline trimming cut 6 bases from V and 3 bases from J; bases unmatched to any gene: 6. Germline loops: CDR1 MDHEN, CDR2 SYDVKM. CDR3 amino acids: CASSSPGLAGYNEQFF. As DNA, the CDR3 is TGTGCCAGCAGCTCCCCGGGACTAGCGGGCTACAATGAGCAGTTCTTC.

This sequence joins TRBV11-2 and TRBJ2-7, with D possibly matching TRBD2 (6 bases). Germline V lookup: CDR1 SGHAT, CDR2 FQNNGV. Trimming removed 5 bases from V and 3 bases from J, with 14 bases in between. The CDR3 consists of 14 residues. In DNA, the CDR3 is TGTGCCAGCAGCCCGGCCCCGGGGGTCTACGAGCAGTACTTC. Amino acids: CASSPAPGVYEQYF.

This clone came up a few times. This rearrangement joins TRBV5-4 to TRBJ1-1; maybe TRBD1 (6 bases). This CDR3 contains 15 residues. V shed 0 bases and J shed 5 bases, with 14 bases lying between them. Germline V CDR1 and CDR2: SGHNT, YYREEE (reference sequence). CDR3 nucleotide sequence: TGTGCCAGCAGCTTGGGAGGGGGGGGCAGAACTGAAGCTTTCTTT. Encoded protein: CASSLGGGGRTEAFF.

This clone was recorded once. CDR3 DNA sequence: TGCGCCAGCAGCCTAGGGGGAGGGGCCCGGGAGACCCAGTACTTC. Residues: CASSLGGGARETQYF. The V and J genes are TRBV5-1 and TRBJ2-5; D perhaps matches TRBD2 (7 bases). CDR1 and CDR2 from the germline V gene are SGHRS and YFSETQ. The V gene lost 4 bases and the J gene lost 5 bases, with 18 bases spanning the gap. There are 15 residues in the CDR3.

The J gene is TRBJ1-3, the V gene TRBV19; D gene uncertain. V was shortened by 5 bases and J by 10 bases, with 12 bases between the two germline ends. The germline V gene has CDR1 LNHDA and CDR2 SQIVND (reference sequence). The length of the CDR3 is 12 residues. In DNA, the CDR3 is TGTGCCAGTAGTGCACTGGAAGGGACCATATATTTT. Translation gives CASSALEGTIYF.

This chain uses TRBV5-4 with TRBJ1-1, with TRBD1 as a possible D gene (5 bases). CDR3 length equals 16 residues. Germline lookup yields CDR1 SGHNT and CDR2 YYREEE (reference sequence). V lost 9 bases and J 0 bases, leaving 21 bases between the germline ends. The CDR3 loop is CATHPVRGRVNTEAFF. Written as DNA, the CDR3 is TGTGCCACCCACCCCGTCCGGGGCCGTGTGAACACTGAAGCTTTCTTT.

About this clone itself: This sample includes further DNA sequences coding for the same CDR3. The chain recombines TRBV19 with TRBJ2-7, with D unresolved. V lost 2 bases and J 1 base, leaving 9 bases between the germline ends. CDR1 and CDR2 from the germline V gene are LNHDA and SQIVND (reference sequence). CDR3 length equals 14 residues. CDR3 region: CASSITGSSYEQYF. In DNA, the CDR3 is TGTGCCAGTAGTATAACGGGCAGTTCCTACGAGCAGTACTTC.

The rearrangement uses TRBV6-8 and TRBJ2-7, with TRBD2 matching over 14 bases. J was trimmed by 4 bases and V by 4 bases; bases with no gene match: 6. The germline V gene encodes CDR1 MNHGY and CDR2 SAAAGT. The CDR3 has 16 residues. CDR3 sequence (DNA): TGTGCCAGCAGTTCGGGACTAGCGGGAGCAGGATACGAGCAGTACTTC. Translation gives CASSSGLAGAGYEQYF.

The chain is built from TRBV5-6 and TRBJ1-4; the D is unclear. The CDR3 is made up of 13 amino acids. Trimming pared 2 bases from V and 8 bases from J, leaving 10 bases between. CDR1 is SGHDT, CDR2 YYEEEE, per germline. CDR3 region: CASSFSVLEKLFF. The CDR3 DNA sequence: TGTGCCAGCAGCTTTTCTGTCCTGGAAAAACTGTTTTTT.

This chain uses TRBV18 with TRBJ2-5; 13 nucleotides align to TRBD2. The CDR3 sequence is 16 residues long. V was clipped by 6 bases and J by 1 base; unmatched bases: 5. Per the germline V gene, CDR1 is KGHSH and CDR2 is LQKENI. CDR3 in DNA: TGTGCCAGCTCGCCTGGGACTAGCGGGATCCAAGAGACCCAGTACTTC. It codes for CASSPGTSGIQETQYF.

The V and J genes are TRBV28 and TRBJ2-3; no firm D call. The CDR3 consists of 11 residues. V gave up 8 bases and J gave up 6 bases, with 9 bases separating them. CDR1 MDHEN and CDR2 SYDVKM come from the germline V gene. CDR3 residues: CASASTDTQYF. As DNA, the CDR3 is TGTGCCAGCGCCTCCACGGATACGCAGTATTTT.

A single count supports this clone. The CDR3 DNA reads as TGTGCCAGCAGCTTAGAAGCTCAGAACACCTTC. Amino acid sequence: CASSLEAQNTF. The rearrangement uses TRBV7-9 and TRBJ1-2, with D unresolved. Trimming cost V 1 base and J 12 bases, with 9 bases left between them. CDR1 is SEHNR and CDR2 is FQNEAQ in the germline V gene (reference sequence). This CDR3 spans 11 amino acids.

The chain carries TRBV7-9 and TRBJ2-1, with D unresolved. The ends were cut back, 3 bases at V and 8 bases at J, with 8 bases in the middle. CDR3 length equals 12 residues. Germline V gene data show CDR1 as SEHNR and CDR2 as FQNEAQ (reference sequence). For the CDR3, the DNA is TGTGCCAGCAGCTTGATAAGCGATGAGCAGTTCTTC. Residues: CASSLISDEQFF. Full variable domain (missing parts from reference TRBV7-9 and TRBJ2-1): DTGVSQNPRHKITKRGQNVTFRCDPISEHNRLYWYRQTLGQGPEFLTYFQNEAQLEKSRLLSDRFSAERPKGSFSTLEIQRTEQGDSAMYLCASSLISDEQFFGPGTRLTVL.

The V call is TRBV7-9, the J call TRBJ1-5, with unresolved D. V was cut by 1 base and J by 4 bases, with 8 bases left in between. This CDR3 contains 14 residues. CDR1 is SEHNR and CDR2 is FQNEAQ in the germline V gene (reference sequence). The CDR3 sequence: CASSLVEGNQPQHF. For the CDR3, the DNA is TGTGCCAGCAGCTTAGTTGAAGGGAATCAGCCCCAGCATTTT.

This clone appeared a few times. The chain employs TRBV19 and TRBJ1-2, with TRBD1 as a possible D gene (5 bases). The V gene lost 3 bases and the J gene lost 0 bases, with 17 bases spanning the gap. This CDR3 has 17 residues. Germline V gives CDR1 LNHDA, CDR2 SQIVND (reference sequence). CDR3 coding DNA: TGTGCCAGTAGTATTTTAGGGTTTTCGACAGCTAACTATGGCTACACCTTC. Translation: CASSILGFSTANYGYTF.

The gene calls are TRBV9 and TRBJ2-7; possible D gene TRBD2, 7 bases. V was clipped by 0 bases and J by 2 bases, with 12 bases between them. The V gene's germline CDR1 is SGDLS and CDR2 YYNGEE. This CDR3 is built from 15 residues. The CDR3 DNA sequence: TGTGCCAGCAGCGTAGGGGGGGGCAGACCCTACGAGCAGTACTTC. It is translated as CASSVGGGRPYEQYF.

This clone was detected once. The chain has TRBV5-6 and TRBJ2-2, with D unresolved. CDR3 length: 14 residues. Looked up from germline, CDR1 is SGHDT and CDR2 is YYEEEE. The V gene lost 2 bases and the J gene lost 2 bases, with 7 bases spanning the gap. The CDR3, as DNA: TGTGCCAGCAGCTTCACCAGAAACACCGGGGAGCTGTTTTTT. This sequence encodes CASSFTRNTGELFF.

V gene TRBV10-3 combines with J gene TRBJ1-1, with D uncertain. CDR1 and CDR2 from the germline V gene are ENHRY and SYGVKD. V lost 0 bases and J 7 bases, leaving 15 bases between the germline ends. The CDR3 consists of 15 residues. Here the CDR3 reads CAISESHPSVVEAFF. The CDR3 DNA follows: TGTGCCATCAGTGAGTCCCATCCCAGTGTTGTTGAAGCTTTCTTT.

This clone has just a few counts. The J gene is TRBJ1-2, the V gene TRBV10-3; D might be TRBD1 (6 bases). The ends were cut back, 2 bases at V and 7 bases at J, with 8 bases in the middle. Germline CDR1 ENHRY, CDR2 SYGVKD. The CDR3 extends over 12 amino acids. This CDR3 reads CAISEGGFGYTF. CDR3 DNA sequence: TGTGCCATCAGTGAGGGGGGCTTTGGCTACACCTTC.

This sequence joins TRBV18 and TRBJ1-1; D unclear. This CDR3 contains 13 residues. Trimming stripped 2 bases from V and 2 bases from J, with 6 bases between. The V gene's germline CDR1 is KGHSH and CDR2 LQKENI. The CDR3 coding sequence is TGTGCCAGCTCACCAGACATAAACACTGAAGCTTTCTTT. Its protein is CASSPDINTEAFF. Full variable domain (remainder filled in from reference TRBV18 and TRBJ1-1): NAGVMQNPRHLVRRRGQEARLRCSPMKGHSHVYWYRQLPEEGLKFMVYLQKENIIDESGMPKERFSAEFPKEGPSILRIQQVVRGDSAAYFCASSPDINTEAFFGQGTRLTVV.

The chain combines TRBV5-6 with TRBJ1-5; tentative D call: TRBD1 (5 bases). Looked up from germline, CDR1 is SGHDT and CDR2 is YYEEEE. This CDR3 spans 15 amino acids. V gave up 3 bases and J gave up 6 bases, with 16 bases separating them. CDR3 protein: CASSSSSRVVQPQHF. The CDR3, as DNA: TGTGCCAGCAGCTCGAGCTCCAGGGTTGTTCAGCCCCAGCATTTT.

This rearrangement joins TRBV14 to TRBJ1-1; D gene uncertain. V shed 4 bases and J shed 4 bases, with 16 bases lying between them. Germline V gene data show CDR1 as SGHDN and CDR2 as FVKESK. The CDR3 spans 15 residues. The CDR3 DNA is TGTGCCAGCAGCCCTCTGGCAGGATATACCACTGAAGCTTTCTTT. Protein sequence: CASSPLAGYTTEAFF.

The chain has TRBV4-1 and TRBJ2-7; D not certain. CDR3 length equals 13 residues. V dropped 4 bases and J dropped 0 bases, with 7 bases sitting between them. Looked up from germline, CDR1 is MGHRA and CDR2 is YSYEKL. The CDR3, as DNA: TGCGCCAGCAGCCTCAAGATCTCCTACGAGCAGTACTTC. Protein product: CASSLKISYEQYF.

This chain joins TRBV5-1 and TRBJ2-1, with 15 bases that match TRBD2. The germline V gene encodes CDR1 SGHRS and CDR2 YFSETQ. V gave up 4 bases and J gave up 0 bases; unmatched junction bases: 11. This CDR3 has 20 residues. The CDR3 loop reads CASSPAGTSGGQSSYNEQFF. CDR3 sequence (DNA): TGCGCCAGCAGCCCAGCCGGGACTAGCGGGGGGCAAAGCTCCTACAATGAGCAGTTCTTC.

This clone was observed a handful of times. Other DNA sequences in the same sample also yield this CDR3. The chain combines TRBV7-3 with TRBJ1-1; unclear D gene. Trimming took 1 base from V and 4 from J, leaving 7 bases between them. CDR1 SGHTA and CDR2 FQGTGA come from the germline V gene. CDR3 length: 13 residues. This CDR3 is CASSLSPLTEAFF. The CDR3 nucleotides read TGTGCCAGCAGCTTAAGCCCGCTCACTGAAGCTTTCTTT.